Included here is one T cell receptor beta chain sequence, with context. The target antigen is unknown. Only in-frame clones appear in the TCRdb table, and some are missing; sequencing was by immunoSEQ multiplex PCR. Seen here are some 2,000 clones, around a quarter observed once, and the top ten hold 15% to 20%. Lacking atypia, the adjacent lung had been sampled at least 2 cm away from the tumor margin. The entry originates in a study of T cells in localized non-small cell lung cancer. General study points: In adjacent lung appeared a median 57 of the top 100 tumor clones. The greatest T cell clonality was found in uninvolved adjacent lung (higher than in tumor).

V was clipped by 1 base and J by 7 bases; unmatched bases: 10. In germline, CDR1 is LNHDA, CDR2 SQIVND (reference sequence). This CDR3 has 18 residues. The sequencing here drew on normal lung tissue next to the tumor, taken before any cancer treatment. The V and J genes are TRBV19 and TRBJ2-1, with TRBD2 matching 13 bases. The TCR originated in a female donor aged 60 or older with stage III squamous cell lung carcinoma. The CDR3 nucleotides read TGTGCCAGTAGTATAGCTATCACCGGACTAGCGGGGGATAATGAGCAGTTCTTC. Translating it yields CASSIAITGLAGDNEQFF.